A single sample gave rise to the 13 T cell receptor beta chains below, sequenced in a study of blood T cell repertoires in COVID-19. The repertoire was sequenced with immunoSEQ multiplex PCR; TCRdb's copy has only in-frame clones and lacks some. The sample yields approximately 130,000 clones, approximately 89% seen once. The sample was peripheral blood. These receptors originate from a human donor in a cohort sampled during active COVID-19.

The chain carries TRBV2 and TRBJ2-2; no clear D. The CDR3 is 15 residues long. Trimming removed 5 bases at V and 0 bases at J, with 10 bases between. Germline V gene data show CDR1 as SNHLY and CDR2 as FYNNEI. The CDR3 region is CASSFAAANTGELFF. Written as DNA, the CDR3 is TGTGCCAGCAGTTTTGCGGCCGCGAACACCGGGGAGCTGTTTTTT.

The gene calls are TRBV3-1 (or the pseudogene TRBV3-2) and TRBJ1-4; D not resolved. The germline V gene has CDR1 LGHDT and CDR2 YNNKEL (reference sequence). This CDR3 has 15 amino acids. V lost 4 bases, J lost 12 bases, and 21 bases lay in between. The CDR3 is CASSPQVGVPGELFF. The CDR3 nucleotides are TGTGCCAGCAGCCCTCAGGTTGGAGTTCCCGGGGAACTGTTTTTT.

This clone showed up just once. This chain uses TRBV24-1 with TRBJ1-2; D uncertain. The length of the CDR3 is 16 residues. Trimming shortened V by 3 bases and J by 6 bases, and 19 bases separated the two germline ends. CDR1 KGHDR and CDR2 SFDVKD come from the germline V gene. CDR3 loop: CATSDPTTWSVDGYTF. In nucleotides, the CDR3 is TGTGCCACCAGTGATCCTACGACCTGGAGCGTGGATGGCTACACCTTC.

The J gene is TRBJ2-6, the V gene TRBV7-6, with 8 bases identical to TRBD1. The CDR3 totals 16 residues. Germline CDR1 and CDR2: SGHVS and FNYEAQ. Trimming removed 2 bases from V and 0 bases from J; junction bases left unmatched: 0. In DNA form, the CDR3 reads TGTGCCAGCAGCTTAACAGGGGGCTCTGGGGCCAACGTCCTGACTTTC. Translation: CASSLTGGSGANVLTF.

The genes are TRBV7-2 and TRBJ2-3; tentative D call: TRBD2 (7 bases). V was clipped by 8 bases and J by 8 bases, with 17 bases between them. The germline CDR1 and CDR2 sequences are SGHTA and FQGNSA. The CDR3 sequence is 13 residues long. This CDR3 reads CASEPRGASTQYF. CDR3 sequence (DNA): TGTGCCAGCGAGCCACGGGGGGCCAGTACGCAGTATTTT. Filled out from reference TRBV7-2 and TRBJ2-3, the complete variable domain reads GAGVSQSPSNKVTEKGKDVELRCDPISGHTALYWYRQSLGQGLEFLIYFQGNSAPDKSGLPSDRFSAERTGGSVSTLTIQRTQQEDSAVYLCASEPRGASTQYFGPGTRLTVL.

This clone was observed a single time. The gene calls are TRBV20-1 and TRBJ2-4; a possible D gene is TRBD1 (6 bases). Trimming stripped 3 bases from V and 8 bases from J, with 17 bases between. This CDR3 region has 14 residues. Germline V lookup: CDR1 DFQATT, CDR2 SNEGSKA (reference sequence). CDR3 DNA sequence: TGCAGTGCTAGTGTGGCTAGAGGGGGTGACATTCAGTACTTC. Translation gives CSASVARGGDIQYF.

CDR3 sequence (DNA): TGCGCCAGCAGCACGCGGGGGAACTACAATGAGCAGTTCTTC. This sequence encodes CASSTRGNYNEQFF. The chain combines TRBV5-1 with TRBJ2-1; 7 bases map to TRBD2. The V segment lost 4 bases and the J segment 3 bases; nucleotides outside the gene matches: 4. The V gene's germline CDR1 is SGHRS and CDR2 YFSETQ. This CDR3 contains 14 residues. The entire variable domain, with the rest obtained from reference TRBV5-1 and TRBJ2-1, is as follows: KAGVTQTPRYLIKTRGQQVTLSCSPISGHRSVSWYQQTPGQGLQFLFEYFSETQRNKGNFPGRFSGRQFSNSRSEMNVSTLELGDSALYLCASSTRGNYNEQFFGPGTRLTVL.

Of note for this clone: The sample holds other DNA sequences that translate to the same CDR3. The V call is TRBV7-9, the J call TRBJ1-5, with 7 nucleotides matching TRBD1. The V gene's germline CDR1 is SEHNR and CDR2 FQNEAQ (reference sequence). V trimming: 5 bases; J trimming: 7 bases; junction bases outside the gene matches: 14. This CDR3 region has 16 residues. The CDR3 DNA sequence: TGTGCCAGCAGCCCCATTACAGGGGTTGGCGGGCAGCCCCAGCATTTT. It encodes CASSPITGVGGQPQHF.

The rearrangement links TRBV3-1 (or the pseudogene TRBV3-2) to TRBJ2-1; maybe TRBD2 (6 bases). The CDR3 runs 12 residues. Trimming pared 4 bases from V and 6 bases from J, leaving 7 bases between. Germline V CDR1 and CDR2: LGHDT, YNNKEL (reference sequence). The CDR3 region is CASSRGGNEQFF. The CDR3 bases are TGTGCCAGCAGCCGGGGAGGCAATGAGCAGTTCTTC.

This chain links TRBV5-6 with TRBJ1-1; the D is unclear. Trimming shortened V by 4 bases and J by 2 bases, and 9 bases separated the two germline ends. This CDR3 is built from 13 residues. Per the germline V gene, CDR1 is SGHDT and CDR2 is YYEEEE. In DNA, the CDR3 is TGTGCCAGCAGCCGTCCTCCTAACACTGAAGCTTTCTTT. It encodes CASSRPPNTEAFF.

In DNA form, the CDR3 reads TGTGCCAGTAGTTTTACTAGGGCCACAGATACGCAGTATTTT. Protein sequence: CASSFTRATDTQYF. V and J are TRBV19 and TRBJ2-3, with D perhaps matching TRBD2 (5 bases). Germline V gene data show CDR1 as LNHDA and CDR2 as SQIVND (reference sequence). This CDR3 contains 14 residues. Deletions cut 5 bases from V and 2 bases from J, with 11 bases between.

This clone was seen a single time. The chain employs TRBV19 and TRBJ1-2, with TRBD1 as a possible D gene (5 bases). There are 13 residues in the CDR3. Trimming removed 5 bases from V and 6 bases from J, with 13 bases in between. The germline V gene has CDR1 LNHDA and CDR2 SQIVND (reference sequence). The DNA for the CDR3 is TGTGCCAGTAGTGGGCAGGGCCGGAATGGCTACACCTTC. Translated: CASSGQGRNGYTF.

V gene TRBV7-8 combines with J gene TRBJ2-2, with TRBD2 as a possible D gene (6 bases). Germline V CDR1 and CDR2: SGHVS, FQNEAQ. The length of the CDR3 is 15 residues. V was pared by 4 bases and J by 6 bases, with 15 bases between. CDR3 DNA sequence: TGTGCCAGCAGCTCGGGACTTAATGGGGCCGGGGAGCTGTTTTTT. Translating it yields CASSSGLNGAGELFF.